Shown below are 30 T cell receptor beta chains from a single sample sequenced in a study of tumor-infiltrating lymphocytes in primary liver carcinoma. Out of unsorted whole blood came the blood RNA, and germline DNA was extracted as well. cDNA specific to TCR beta was made from 500 ng of total RNA, with a constant-region primer employed for priming. Employing slightly modified ARM-PCR, three nested multiplex PCR rounds were run, and these gave rise to the TCR beta libraries. TRBV1-TRBV30 forward primers paired with a C-beta reverse primer were used in the first two PCR rounds, which ran about 11 cycles each. Each CDR3 protein is one row after TCRdb ran MiXCR on the multiplex PCR reads. The sample yields about 330,000 distinct CDR3 sequences, 65% seen once. Sequencing used peripheral blood. Every receptor here comes from a man between 40 and 49 years old with primary liver carcinoma and hepatitis B virus infection.

V usage is TRBV5-4 and J usage is TRBJ2-7, with 8 nucleotides matching TRBD1. With V trimmed by 3 bases and J by 5 bases, 16 bases remained unmatched. Germline V gene lookup returns CDR1 SGHNT and CDR2 YYREEE (reference sequence). CDR3 length: 17 residues. The CDR3 DNA reads as TGTGCCAGCAGCTCGGGAGAATCGGGACAGGTCCCCCACGAGCAGTACTTC. Translated, it gives CASSSGESGQVPHEQYF. The full variable domain, in which reference TRBV5-4 and TRBJ2-7 provide the parts outside the CDR3, is ETGVTQSPTHLIKTRGQQVTLRCSSQSGHNTVSWYQQALGQGPQFIFQYYREEENGRGNFPPRFSGLQFPNYSSELNVNALELDDSALYLCASSSGESGQVPHEQYFGPGTRLTVT.

V is TRBV5-4 and J is TRBJ1-1; 9 nucleotides agree with TRBD1. The V gene end was trimmed by 4 bases and the J gene end by 6 bases; junction bases not matched to a gene: 7. The CDR3 consists of 14 residues. CDR1 is SGHNT and CDR2 is YYREEE in the germline V gene (reference sequence). The CDR3 protein is CASSIQGARAEAFF. In nucleotides, the CDR3 is TGTGCCAGCAGCATACAGGGGGCTCGGGCTGAAGCTTTCTTT.

The chain employs TRBV6-6 and TRBJ1-6; TRBD1 matches at 8 bases. The V and J ends lost 5 bases and 6 bases, in that order; junction bases with no gene match: 12. The CDR3 runs 17 residues. Germline V lookup: CDR1 MNHNY, CDR2 SVGAGI (reference sequence). CDR3 region: CASSLPGQVAINSPLHF. The CDR3 nucleotides read TGTGCCAGCAGTCTTCCGGGACAGGTGGCAATTAATTCACCCCTCCACTTT.

CDR3 in amino acids: CACSRQGATEAFF. CDR3 bases: TGTGCCTGTAGTCGTCAGGGGGCTACTGAAGCTTTCTTT. The chain uses TRBV30 and TRBJ1-1; TRBD1 matches at 8 bases. The J segment lost 5 bases and the V segment lost 6 bases, leaving 8 bases of the junction unmatched. This CDR3 contains 13 residues. The germline V gene encodes CDR1 GTSNPN and CDR2 SVGIG (reference sequence).

Regarding this clonotype: The junction shows a germline mismatch at one end, possibly a read error. The J gene is TRBJ1-6, the V gene TRBV11-2; D is unresolved. This CDR3 has 15 residues. Germline CDR1 is SGHAT and CDR2 is FQNNGV. The DNA of the CDR3 is TGTGCCAGCAGCCCTGAATTTGGCGAGAAATCACCCCTCAACTTT. Translation gives CASSPEFGEKSPLNF.

Notes on this clonotype: The junction and the germline gene differ at one end; a read error may be behind it. This chain links TRBV11-1 with TRBJ1-2, with 8 bases that match TRBD1. CDR3 length: 12 residues. CDR1 and CDR2 from the germline V gene are SGHAT and FQDESV (reference sequence). CDR3 sequence: CANSTTGGGYTF. The DNA for the CDR3 is TGTGCCAACAGCACCACAGGGGGTGGTTACACCTTC.

A remark on this clonotype: It is unclear where the CDR3 begins or ends on the DNA, so no DNA is shown, and the CDR3 is as TCRdb lists it. This sequence joins TRBV4-3 and TRBJ2-2; TRBD2 is taken as the D call from the table, unchecked against the DNA. Germline lookup yields CDR1 LGHNA and CDR2 YSLEER. The CDR3 spans 19 residues, counting both ends. The CDR3 here is CVSSLPQGVIRGGPGSCFF.

This sequence joins TRBV4-3 and TRBJ2-1; 12 bases agree with TRBD1. The junction had 13 bases not matched to a gene; V was cut back by 0 bases and J by 10 bases. This CDR3 is built from 18 residues. CDR1 and CDR2 from the germline V gene are LGHNA and YSLEER. The CDR3 DNA sequence: TGCGCCAGCAGCCAAGACCTCCTCGGGACAGGGGGCCCGAACGAGCAGTTCTTC. Translating gives CASSQDLLGTGGPNEQFF.

Concerning this clonotype itself: This sequence may be a read error, since a much larger clone differs from it by one base. The chain recombines TRBV6-6 with TRBJ1-2, with D unclear. Looked up from germline, CDR1 is MNHNY and CDR2 is SVGAGI (reference sequence). The CDR3 has 13 amino acids. V shed 6 bases and J shed 7 bases, with 15 bases lying between them. In DNA, the CDR3 is TGTGCCAGCAGAGACAAGGGAGCTCGTGGCTACACCTTC. Translated, it gives CASRDKGARGYTF.

A note on this clonotype: A single base separates this from a much larger clone, so it may be a read error. This chain connects TRBV11-2 to TRBJ2-7, with D possibly being TRBD2 (5 bases). Germline V gene data show CDR1 as SGHAT and CDR2 as FQNNGV. The CDR3 sequence is 17 residues long. The CDR3 DNA is TGTACCAGCAGCTTAGGGCCGGCGGGTGAAAGCTCCTACGAGCAGTACTTC. Translating gives CTSSLGPAGESSYEQYF.

This clonotype was counted a few times. V is TRBV6-6 and J is TRBJ1-3; 7 nucleotides agree with TRBD1. There are 15 residues in the CDR3. V trimming: 0 bases; J trimming: 3 bases; junction bases outside the gene matches: 2. The germline V gene has CDR1 MNHNY and CDR2 SVGAGI (reference sequence). This CDR3 reads CASSYSDRNGNTIYF. The DNA for the CDR3 is TGTGCCAGCAGTTACTCGGACAGGAATGGAAACACCATATATTTT.

The sample holds many counts of this clonotype. The rearrangement links TRBV5-6 to TRBJ2-7; TRBD1 might be the D (5 bases). The V end was cut by 4 bases, the J end by 6 bases, with 8 bases between. Germline values: CDR1 SGHDT, CDR2 YYEEEE. The CDR3 covers 11 residues. CDR3 coding DNA: TGTGCCAGCAGCGCAGGGTCCGAGCAGTACTTC. Protein sequence: CASSAGSEQYF.

The chain links TRBV4-1 to TRBJ2-5; TRBD2 agrees at 10 bases. V lost 4 bases and J lost 4; bases outside the gene matches: 9. The CDR3 spans 16 residues. Germline CDR1 and CDR2: MGHRA and YSYEKL. In DNA, the CDR3 is TGCGCCAGCAGCCGATTACTAGCGGGGCAGGGAGAGACCCAGTACTTC. Its protein is CASSRLLAGQGETQYF.

This clonotype was observed at least ten times. The chain links TRBV12-3 or TRBV12-4 to TRBJ1-1; 12 bases agree with TRBD1. CDR3 length equals 14 residues. The trim removed 3 bases at V and 8 bases at J, leaving 4 bases unmatched. CDR3 sequence: CASSLGTGGSEAFF. The CDR3 DNA is TGTGCCAGCAGTTTGGGGACAGGGGGCAGCGAAGCTTTCTTT.

Comments on this clonotype: At one end the junction does not follow the germline gene, possibly because of a read error. V gene TRBV11-2 combines with J gene TRBJ2-3, with D unclear. This CDR3 spans 17 amino acids. CDR1 and CDR2 (germline): SGHAT, FQNNGV. The CDR3 sequence is CASSPARKPRGTDAQYF. CDR3 coding DNA: TGTGCCAGCAGCCCCGCTAGAAAACCCCGAGGCACAGATGCGCAGTATTTT.

The gene calls are TRBV5-5 and TRBJ2-7; TRBD1 is a possible D gene (6 bases). CDR1 is SGHKS, CDR2 YYEKEE, per germline (reference sequence). Trimming stripped 5 bases from V and 2 bases from J, with 23 bases between. The CDR3 is 17 amino acids. The CDR3 sequence is CASRLKRLGTRPYEQYF. The CDR3 coding sequence is TGTGCCAGCAGATTAAAGCGGCTGGGGACACGACCCTACGAGCAGTACTTC.

Remarks on this clonotype: With a much larger clone just one base away, this may be a read error. V is TRBV12-3 or TRBV12-4 and J is TRBJ2-5; D may be TRBD1 (6 bases). The ends were cut back, 6 bases at V and 9 bases at J, with 14 bases in the middle. CDR3 length equals 12 residues. The CDR3 bases are TGTGCCAGCAGCCGGGACATAATGGCCCAGTACTTC. Its translation is CASSRDIMAQYF.

The rearrangement uses TRBV5-4 and TRBJ2-1; D gene unclear. The V end lost 0 bases, the J end lost 9 bases, and 13 bases lay between the germline ends. The CDR3 totals 14 residues. The V gene's germline CDR1 is SGHNT and CDR2 YYREEE (reference sequence). CDR3 bases: TGTGCCAGCAGCTTGGCCGGGCTATGGAGTGAGCAGTTCTTC. This encodes CASSLAGLWSEQFF.

With regard to this clonotype: An end of the junction differs from the germline gene, which may be a read error. The rearrangement links TRBV11-2 to TRBJ2-7; D might be TRBD2 (6 bases). The CDR3 covers 14 residues. The germline V gene has CDR1 SGHAT and CDR2 FQNNGV. DNA of the CDR3: TGTACCAGCAGCTTAATGTGGCGGGGCTACGAGGAGTACTTC. Translation gives CTSSLMWRGYEEYF.

This clonotype was seen repeatedly, ten times or more. V and J are TRBV4-2 and TRBJ2-7; perhaps D is TRBD1 or TRBD2 (5 bases each). CDR1 is LGHNA and CDR2 is YNFKEQ in the germline V gene. With 1 base removed from V and 7 bases from J, the gap between germline ends came to 17 bases. This CDR3 has 15 residues. The CDR3 protein is CASSQVGASPREQYF. The CDR3 DNA sequence: TGTGCCAGCAGCCAAGTTGGGGCTAGCCCGCGGGAGCAGTACTTC.

This clonotype was counted at least ten times. The chain couples TRBV10-2 to TRBJ2-3; TRBD2 matches 9 bases. J lost 2 bases, V lost 7 bases, and 7 bases had no gene match. Germline V gene sequence: CDR1 WSHSY, CDR2 SAAADI. The CDR3 length is 15 residues. CDR3 DNA: TGCGCCAGCAAGCTGCTAGCGGGGACCACAGATACGCAGTATTTT. Amino acid sequence: CASKLLAGTTDTQYF.

With regard to this clonotype: At one end the junction does not follow the germline gene, possibly because of a read error. The rearrangement links TRBV11-3 to TRBJ2-1; D uncertain. This CDR3 region has 13 residues. CDR1 SGHNT and CDR2 YENEEA come from the germline V gene. CDR3 loop: CASILGSRNEQFF. Written as DNA, the CDR3 is TGCGCCAGCATCTTAGGCTCTCGAAATGAGCAGTTCTTC.

Points on this clonotype: The CDR3 does not close with the conserved phenylalanine or tryptophan, likely indicating a read error. V usage is TRBV11-3 and J usage is TRBJ1-1; TRBD1 aligns across 10 bases. The trim removed 7 bases at V and 6 bases at J, leaving 8 bases unmatched. Germline CDR1 reads SGHNT; CDR2 reads YENEEA. This CDR3 spans 14 amino acids. CDR3 bases: TGTGCCAGCATCGCTGGACAGGGGGACCCTGAAGCTTTCTTA. Encoded protein: CASIAGQGDPEAFL.

The chain recombines TRBV2 with TRBJ2-2; D possibly corresponds to TRBD1 (5 bases). CDR1 and CDR2 from the germline V gene are SNHLY and FYNNEI. Trimming removed 4 bases from V and 1 base from J, with 13 bases in between. The CDR3 runs 16 residues. This CDR3 reads CASSAQGGWNTGELFF. CDR3 in DNA: TGTGCCAGCAGTGCGCAGGGCGGATGGAACACCGGGGAGCTGTTTTTT.

With respect to this clonotype: This may be a read error: a much more frequent sequence differs by one nucleotide. The chain links TRBV7-8 to TRBJ2-5, with D hard to call. Germline V lookup: CDR1 SGHVS, CDR2 FQNEAQ. The CDR3 extends over 15 amino acids. V lost 2 bases, J lost 5 bases, and 15 bases lay in between. CDR3: CASSLSRARHETQYF. The CDR3 coding sequence is TGTGCCAGCAGCTTAAGCAGAGCCCGTCATGAGACCCAGTACTTC.

This clonotype was found once. One end of the junction is discordant with germline, which a read error may explain. J is TRBJ1-2 and V is TRBV5-6, with D perhaps matching TRBD1 (5 bases). This CDR3 spans 13 amino acids. The germline CDR1 and CDR2 sequences are SGHDT and YYEEEE. The CDR3 sequence is CASSLVGTGCYTF. The CDR3 nucleotides are TGTGCAAGCAGCTTGGTTGGTACAGGATGCTACACCTTC.

In regard to this clonotype: A read error may be the cause here, since a much bigger clone is one base away. The chain has TRBV6-2 or TRBV6-3 and TRBJ1-1, with a possible D match to TRBD1 (6 bases). Germline V gives CDR1 MNHEY, CDR2 SVGEGT. This CDR3 region has 13 residues. V was pared by 10 bases and J by 5 bases, with 17 bases between. CDR3 DNA sequence: TGTGCCAACAGCGAAGGGGGGAGAACTGAAGCTTTCTTT. Amino acid sequence: CANSEGGRTEAFF.

This clonotype was detected only a few times. V gene TRBV5-1 combines with J gene TRBJ1-1, with 10 nucleotides matching TRBD1. CDR1 is SGHRS, CDR2 YFSETQ, per germline. Unmatched junction bases numbered 7, after V lost 4 bases and J lost 4 bases. This CDR3 contains 15 residues. The CDR3: CASSPGTGDSTEAFF. The CDR3 DNA follows: TGCGCCAGCAGCCCCGGGACAGGGGATAGCACTGAAGCTTTCTTT.

This chain connects TRBV7-9 to TRBJ2-7, with TRBD1 matching over 8 bases. V trimming: 2 bases; J trimming: 5 bases; junction bases outside the gene matches: 11. Germline V gene sequence: CDR1 SEHNR, CDR2 FQNEAQ (reference sequence). CDR3 size: 16 residues. In DNA form, the CDR3 reads TGTGCCAGCAGCTTAATTTCTGGGCAGGGGGCCCACGAGCAGTACTTC. Translation: CASSLISGQGAHEQYF.

This clonotype was detected only a few times. This chain uses TRBV24-1 with TRBJ2-5, with D maybe TRBD1 (5 bases). Trimming took 2 bases from V and 4 from J, leaving 13 bases between them. The CDR3 runs to 15 residues. The germline CDR1 and CDR2 sequences are KGHDR and SFDVKD. CDR3: CATSDSREGGETQYF. In nucleotides, the CDR3 is TGTGCCACCAGTGATTCCAGGGAAGGCGGAGAGACCCAGTACTTC.